This TCR beta chain was identified in a study of blood T cell repertoires in COVID-19. Study as a whole: Some COVID-19 samples were acute and others convalescent; all came from the United States, Italy and Spain. In each case, the material was cDNA or gDNA derived from T cells, B-cell-depleted T cells, or PBMCs.

This CDR3 contains 13 residues. With V trimmed by 4 bases and J by 8 bases, 4 bases remained unmatched. Germline-derived CDR1 and CDR2 are SGHDN and FVKESK. Source study methods: Amplification of reference gene primers provided the estimated nucleated cell counts. The data were produced by immunoSEQ multiplex PCR, yet TCRdb's version contains in-frame clones alone and is incomplete. V and J calls plus clone size are reproduced from that table; the DNA served to infer D and trimming. The sample lists 150,000 to 200,000 clones, around 77% occurring once. Material: peripheral blood. The chain recombines TRBV14 with TRBJ1-2, with 10 bases lining up with TRBD1. The clonotype comes from a man aged 60-69 years with active or convalescent COVID-19. The CDR3 region has the DNA TGTGCCAGCAGCCTGACAGGGGGCTGGGGCTACACCTTC. Encoded protein: CASSLTGGWGYTF.